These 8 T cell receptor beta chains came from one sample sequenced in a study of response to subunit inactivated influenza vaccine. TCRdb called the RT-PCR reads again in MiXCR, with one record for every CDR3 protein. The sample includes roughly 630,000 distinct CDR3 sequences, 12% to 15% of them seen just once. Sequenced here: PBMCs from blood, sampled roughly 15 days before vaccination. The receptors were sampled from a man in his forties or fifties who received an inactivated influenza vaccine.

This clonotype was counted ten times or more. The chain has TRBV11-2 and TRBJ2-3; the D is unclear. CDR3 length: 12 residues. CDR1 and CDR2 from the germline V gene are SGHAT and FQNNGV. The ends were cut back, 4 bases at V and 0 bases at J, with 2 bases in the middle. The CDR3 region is CASSSSTDTQYF. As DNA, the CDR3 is TGTGCCAGCAGCTCTAGCACAGATACGCAGTATTTT.

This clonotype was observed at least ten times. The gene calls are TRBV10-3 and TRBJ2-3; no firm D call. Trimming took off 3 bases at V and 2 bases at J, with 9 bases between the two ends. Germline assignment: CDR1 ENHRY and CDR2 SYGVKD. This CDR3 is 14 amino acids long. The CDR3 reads CAISDLGSTDTQYF. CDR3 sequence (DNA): TGTGCCATCAGTGATCTGGGGTCCACAGATACGCAGTATTTT.

CDR3 loop: CASRRGTDGPQHF. In nucleotides, the CDR3 is TGTGCCAGCAGGCGAGGGACGGACGGGCCCCAGCATTTT. The rearrangement uses TRBV7-9 and TRBJ1-5; D may be TRBD1 (5 bases). Germline V lookup: CDR1 SEHNR, CDR2 FQNEAQ (reference sequence). The V end was cut by 6 bases, the J end by 9 bases, with 15 bases between. This CDR3 has 13 amino acids.

The CDR3 reads CSARDLVSSQRNYGYTF. DNA of the CDR3: TGCAGTGCTAGAGATCTTGTAAGCTCTCAGAGGAACTATGGCTACACCTTC. This chain links TRBV20-1 with TRBJ1-2; D not resolved. Trimming cost V 0 bases and J 2 bases, with 19 bases left between them. The CDR3 runs to 17 residues. In germline, CDR1 is DFQATT, CDR2 SNEGSKA (reference sequence).

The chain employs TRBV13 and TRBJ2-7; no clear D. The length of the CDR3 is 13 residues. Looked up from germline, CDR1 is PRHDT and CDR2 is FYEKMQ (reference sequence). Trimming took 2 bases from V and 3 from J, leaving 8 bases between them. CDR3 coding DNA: TGTGCCAGCAGCTTAACTTACGGCTACGAGCAGTACTTC. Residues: CASSLTYGYEQYF.

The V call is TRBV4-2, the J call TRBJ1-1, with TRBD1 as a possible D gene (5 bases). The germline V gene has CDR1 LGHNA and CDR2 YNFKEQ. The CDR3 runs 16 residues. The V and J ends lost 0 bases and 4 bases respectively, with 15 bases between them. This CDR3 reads CASSQDQGRGTTEAFF. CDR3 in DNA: TGTGCCAGCAGCCAAGATCAGGGACGGGGCACCACTGAAGCTTTCTTT.

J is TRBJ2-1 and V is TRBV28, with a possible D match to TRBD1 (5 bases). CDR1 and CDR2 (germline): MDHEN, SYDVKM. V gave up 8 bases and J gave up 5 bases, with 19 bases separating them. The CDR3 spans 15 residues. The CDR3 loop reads CASPKGIGDNNEQFF. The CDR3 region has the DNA TGTGCCAGCCCCAAGGGGATAGGGGATAACAATGAGCAGTTCTTC. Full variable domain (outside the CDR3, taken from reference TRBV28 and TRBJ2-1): DVKVTQSSRYLVKRTGEKVFLECVQDMDHENMFWYRQDPGLGLRLIYFSYDVKMKEKGDIPEGYSVSREKKERFSLILESASTNQTSMYLCASPKGIGDNNEQFFGPGTRLTVL.

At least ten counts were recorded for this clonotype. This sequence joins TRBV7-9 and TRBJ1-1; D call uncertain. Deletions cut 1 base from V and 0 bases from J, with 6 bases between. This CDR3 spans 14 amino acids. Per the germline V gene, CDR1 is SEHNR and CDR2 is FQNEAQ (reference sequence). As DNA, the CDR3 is TGTGCCAGCAGCTTAGACGGGGTGAACACTGAAGCTTTCTTT. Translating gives CASSLDGVNTEAFF. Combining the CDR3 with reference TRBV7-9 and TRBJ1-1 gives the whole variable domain DTGVSQNPRHKITKRGQNVTFRCDPISEHNRLYWYRQTLGQGPEFLTYFQNEAQLEKSRLLSDRFSAERPKGSFSTLEIQRTEQGDSAMYLCASSLDGVNTEAFFGQGTRLTVV.